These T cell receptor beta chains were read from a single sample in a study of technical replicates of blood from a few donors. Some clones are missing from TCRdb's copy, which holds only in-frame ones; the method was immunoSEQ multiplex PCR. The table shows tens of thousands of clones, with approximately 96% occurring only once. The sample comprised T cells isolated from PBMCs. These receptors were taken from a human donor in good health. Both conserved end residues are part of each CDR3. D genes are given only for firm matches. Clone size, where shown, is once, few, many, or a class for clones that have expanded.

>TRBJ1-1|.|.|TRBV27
CASSLWASGGNTEAFF
TGTGCCAGCAGTTTATGGGCCTCCGGTGGGAACACTGAAGCTTTCTTT
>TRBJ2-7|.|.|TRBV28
CASSEGGGEQYF
TGTGCCAGCAGCGAAGGGGGGGGCGAGCAGTACTTC
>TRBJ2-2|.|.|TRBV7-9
CASTQRRELFF
TGTGCCAGCACCCAGAGGAGGGAGCTGTTTTTT
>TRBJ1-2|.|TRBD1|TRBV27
CASSLWGTGGESYGYTF
TGTGCCAGCAGTTTATGGGGGACAGGGGGCGAGAGCTATGGCTACACCTTC
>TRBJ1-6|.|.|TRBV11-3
CASRSGDSPLHF
TGTGCCAGCAGATCGGGGGATTCACCCCTCCACTTT
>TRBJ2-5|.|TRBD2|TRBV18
CASSPRVMSGRETQYF
TGTGCCAGCTCACCACGGGTGATGAGCGGGAGAGAGACCCAGTACTTC
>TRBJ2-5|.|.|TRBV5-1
CASSLVGGREGETQYF
TGCGCCAGCAGCTTGGTGGGAGGTAGGGAAGGAGAGACCCAGTACTTC
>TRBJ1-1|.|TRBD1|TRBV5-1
CASRGGGTGTMNTEAFF
TGCGCCAGCAGGGGAGGGGGGACAGGGACAATGAACACTGAAGCTTTCTTT
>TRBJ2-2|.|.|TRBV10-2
CASSDRNTGELFF
TGCGCCAGCAGTGACAGGAACACCGGGGAGCTGTTTTTT
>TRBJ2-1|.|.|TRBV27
CASTREASSYNEQFF
TGTGCCAGCACCAGAGAGGCGAGCTCCTACAATGAGCAGTTCTTC
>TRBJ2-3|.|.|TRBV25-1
CASSEYYKPTSTDTQYF
TGTGCCAGCAGTGAATATTATAAGCCTACTAGCACAGATACGCAGTATTTT
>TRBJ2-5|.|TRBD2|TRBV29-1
CSVEYRGLAGETQYF
TGCAGCGTTGAATACCGTGGGCTAGCGGGAGAGACCCAGTACTTC
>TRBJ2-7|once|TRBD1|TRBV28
CASSLDRGRYEQYF
TGTGCCAGCAGCCTGGACAGGGGAAGGTACGAGCAGTACTTC